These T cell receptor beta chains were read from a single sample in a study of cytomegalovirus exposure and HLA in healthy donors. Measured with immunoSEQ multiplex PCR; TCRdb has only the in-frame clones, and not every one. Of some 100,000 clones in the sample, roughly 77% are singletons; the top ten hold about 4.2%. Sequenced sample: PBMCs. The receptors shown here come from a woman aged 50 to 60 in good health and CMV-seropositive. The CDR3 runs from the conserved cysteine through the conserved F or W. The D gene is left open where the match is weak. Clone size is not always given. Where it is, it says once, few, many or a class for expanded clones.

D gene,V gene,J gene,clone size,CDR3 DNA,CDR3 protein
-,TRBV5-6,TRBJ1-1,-,TGTGCCAGCACCCTGGAGGGGAAGAAGACTGAAGCTTTCTTT,CASTLEGKKTEAFF
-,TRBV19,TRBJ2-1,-,TGTGCCACCTTTCAGGGTGGTGAGCAGTTCTTC,CATFQGGEQFF
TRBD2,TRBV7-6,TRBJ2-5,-,TGTGCCAGCAGCTTAGGGGCTAGCGGGGGGCTATTGAGGCAAGAGACCCAGTACTTC,CASSLGASGGLLRQETQYF
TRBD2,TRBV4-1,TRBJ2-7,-,TGCGCCAGCAGCCAGGGACTAGCGGGAGCATTGGCCTACGAGCAGTACTTC,CASSQGLAGALAYEQYF
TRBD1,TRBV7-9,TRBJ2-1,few,TGTGCCAGCAGCCCCCCATACAGACAGGGCAATGAGCAGTTCTTC,CASSPPYRQGNEQFF
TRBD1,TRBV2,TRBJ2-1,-,TGTGCCAGTACGGGACAGGGGGAGAATGAGCAGTTCTTC,CASTGQGENEQFF
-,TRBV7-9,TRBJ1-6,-,TGTGCCAGCAGCTCCAGTAACTATGGGTATAATTCACCCCTCCACTTT,CASSSSNYGYNSPLHF
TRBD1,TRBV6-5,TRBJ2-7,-,TGTGCCAGCAGTTATTTGGGGACAGGGGCAGGCGAGCAGTACTTC,CASSYLGTGAGEQYF
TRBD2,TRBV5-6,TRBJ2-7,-,TGTGCCAGCAGCTTTGCGGGGGTCGAGCAGTACTTC,CASSFAGVEQYF
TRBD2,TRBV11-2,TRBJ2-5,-,TGTGCCAGCAGCTTAGGACTAGCGGTTTGGTACCAAGAGACCCAGTACTTC,CASSLGLAVWYQETQYF
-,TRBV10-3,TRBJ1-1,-,TGTGCCATCAGTTTAGACAGCGAGAACACTGAAGCTTTCTTT,CAISLDSENTEAFF
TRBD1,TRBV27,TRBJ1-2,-,TGTGCCAGCAGTGCAGACAGGGGGCATTATGGCTACACCTTC,CASSADRGHYGYTF
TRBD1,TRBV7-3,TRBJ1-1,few,TGTGCCAGCAGCCTGACAGGGAGCACTGAAGCTTTCTTT,CASSLTGSTEAFF
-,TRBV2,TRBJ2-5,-,TGTGCCAGGCAGGGGCAAGAGACCCAGTACTTC,CARQGQETQYF
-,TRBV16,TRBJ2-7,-,TGTGCCAGCAGCCAATTCGGAAGGGACTGGAACTTC,CASSQFGRDWNF
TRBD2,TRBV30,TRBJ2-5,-,TGTGCCTGGAAGGGGAGCGGGGGCAAAACCCAGTACTTC,CAWKGSGGKTQYF
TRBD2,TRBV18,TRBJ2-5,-,TGTGCCAGCTCACCGAGTAGAGGGAGGGCCCAGTACTTC,CASSPSRGRAQYF
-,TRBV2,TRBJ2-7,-,TGTGCCAGCAGGGCATCCGGGTCCTACTACGAGCAGTACTTC,CASRASGSYYEQYF
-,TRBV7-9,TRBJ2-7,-,TGTGCCAGCACCCCTATTTCCTACGAGCAGTACTTC,CASTPISYEQYF
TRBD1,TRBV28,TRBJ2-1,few,TGTGCCAGCAGCTCTCCCGGACAGGGGAACTATGAGCAGTTCTTC,CASSSPGQGNYEQFF
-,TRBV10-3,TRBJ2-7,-,TGTGCCATCAGTTTCAGCGATTCCTACGAGCAGTACTTC,CAISFSDSYEQYF
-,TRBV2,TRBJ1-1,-,TGTGCCAGCAGAGCCGGGACACCTAAAGCTTTCTTT,CASRAGTPKAFF
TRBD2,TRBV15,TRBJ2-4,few,TGTGCCACCAGCAGAGGGGGGGTAGGGGAGCGGGGGGCCACCAAAAACATTCAGTACTTC,CATSRGGVGERGATKNIQYF
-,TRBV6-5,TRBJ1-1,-,TGTGCCAGCAGTTACTCGGCGGACTGGGAAGCTTTCTTT,CASSYSADWEAFF
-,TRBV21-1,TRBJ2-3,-,TGTGCCAGCAGCGCACACCTCCGGGACAGAAGAGCAGATACGCAGTATTTT,CASSAHLRDRRADTQYF
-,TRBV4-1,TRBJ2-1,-,TGCGCCAGCAGCCATGATGGACTACGAAGCTCCTACAATGAGCAGTTCTTC,CASSHDGLRSSYNEQFF
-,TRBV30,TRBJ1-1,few,TGTGCCTGGGAGACAGGCGAGATTGAAGCTTTCTTT,CAWETGEIEAFF
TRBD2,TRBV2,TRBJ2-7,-,TGTGCCAGCAGAAACCCCTCTGACGGAGGACTAGCGGGAGCCTCCGAGCAGTACTTC,CASRNPSDGGLAGASEQYF
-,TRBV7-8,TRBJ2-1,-,TGTGCCAGCAGCCCCGGGAGTACCGGGGCCTACAATGAGCAGTTCTTC,CASSPGSTGAYNEQFF
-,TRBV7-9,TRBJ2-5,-,TGTGCCAGCAGCTTAGACGGGGTTGAGACCCAGTACTTC,CASSLDGVETQYF
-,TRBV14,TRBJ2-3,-,TGTGCCAGCAGTCAACAGCCCAACCGGGCAGATACGCAGTATTTT,CASSQQPNRADTQYF
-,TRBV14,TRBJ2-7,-,TGTGCCAGCAGCCAAGCTGTGTACGAGCAGTACTTC,CASSQAVYEQYF
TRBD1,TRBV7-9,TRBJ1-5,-,TGTGCCAGCAGCTCTTTTCAGGGGGGAGGTAGCAATCAGCCCCAGCATTTT,CASSSFQGGGSNQPQHF
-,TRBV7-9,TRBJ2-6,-,TGTGCCAGCAGCCCGAGCGAACAGGGGGGAGGGGGGGCCAACGTCCTGACTTTC,CASSPSEQGGGGANVLTF
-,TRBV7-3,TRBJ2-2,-,TGTGCCAGCAGCTTATATAGCAGTTACACCGGGGAGCTGTTTTTT,CASSLYSSYTGELFF
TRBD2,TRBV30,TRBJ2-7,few,TGTGCCTGGAGTGTACTCCCCGAAGGGGAGGGCGAGCAGTACTTC,CAWSVLPEGEGEQYF
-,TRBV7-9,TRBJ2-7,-,TGTGCCAGCAGCTTAAGGTTGGAGGAGACCTACGAGCAGTACTTC,CASSLRLEETYEQYF
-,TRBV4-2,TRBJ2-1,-,TGTGCCAGCAGCCAAGAACTGGGCATACTCTACAATGAGCAGTTCTTC,CASSQELGILYNEQFF
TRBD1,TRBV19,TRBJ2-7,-,TGTGCCAGTAGTGGGACAGTCACCTACGAGCAGTACTTC,CASSGTVTYEQYF
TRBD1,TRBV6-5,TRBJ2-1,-,TGTGCCTGCCGAGAGCGTGGACAGGTGAACAATGAGCAGTTCTTC,CACRERGQVNNEQFF
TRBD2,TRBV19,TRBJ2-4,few,TGTGCCAGTAGGAAGCGGGAGGCAGACTTAGCCAAAAACATTCAGTACTTC,CASRKREADLAKNIQYF
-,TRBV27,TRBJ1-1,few,TGTGCCAGCACTCGGGCGGGGGGAGGTGAAGCTTTCTTT,CASTRAGGGEAFF
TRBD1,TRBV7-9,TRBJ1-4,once,TGTGCCAGCACCTTTGGACAGGGTGGTGATGAAAAACTGTTTTTT,CASTFGQGGDEKLFF
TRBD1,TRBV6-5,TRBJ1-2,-,TGTGCCAGCAGTACAGACAGGGGTCGCACCCGCTACACCTTC,CASSTDRGRTRYTF
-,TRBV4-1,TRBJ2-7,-,TGCGCCAGCAGCCAATTCCGGACCGGGAGCTACGAGCAGTACTTC,CASSQFRTGSYEQYF
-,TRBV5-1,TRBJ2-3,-,TGCGCCAGCAGCTTGGCCCAGGGCACAGATACGCAGTATTTT,CASSLAQGTDTQYF
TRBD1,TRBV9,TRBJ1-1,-,TGTGCCAGCAGCGACACCGGGACAGGGGGCACTGAAGCTTTCTTT,CASSDTGTGGTEAFF